Sequencing of this T cell receptor beta chain was carried out in a study of T cells after yellow fever vaccination. Study-wide results and caveats: Subsequent booster samples again held most clones from primary vaccination (96% CD4, 85% to 90% CD8).

One entry per CDR3 protein results from TCRdb running MiXCR on the 5' RACE reads. The sample lists under 550,000 distinct CDR3 sequences; about a fifth were seen once. CDR3 length: 14 amino acids. Germline CDR1 reads GTSNPN; CDR2 reads SVGIG (reference sequence). V was shortened by 3 bases and J by 6 bases, with 15 bases between the two germline ends. Worth noting for this clonotype: Its antigen is undetermined.

This sequence joins TRBV30 and TRBJ1-5; no clear D. The source is a man aged 18 to 35 who received the YFV17D yellow fever vaccine. The sequences come from PBMCs, collected roughly 20 days after the first yellow fever vaccination. CDR3 nucleotides: TGTGCCTGGAGCCCTTTGAATCCCGGTCAGCCCCAGCATTTT. Its protein is CAWSPLNPGQPQHF.